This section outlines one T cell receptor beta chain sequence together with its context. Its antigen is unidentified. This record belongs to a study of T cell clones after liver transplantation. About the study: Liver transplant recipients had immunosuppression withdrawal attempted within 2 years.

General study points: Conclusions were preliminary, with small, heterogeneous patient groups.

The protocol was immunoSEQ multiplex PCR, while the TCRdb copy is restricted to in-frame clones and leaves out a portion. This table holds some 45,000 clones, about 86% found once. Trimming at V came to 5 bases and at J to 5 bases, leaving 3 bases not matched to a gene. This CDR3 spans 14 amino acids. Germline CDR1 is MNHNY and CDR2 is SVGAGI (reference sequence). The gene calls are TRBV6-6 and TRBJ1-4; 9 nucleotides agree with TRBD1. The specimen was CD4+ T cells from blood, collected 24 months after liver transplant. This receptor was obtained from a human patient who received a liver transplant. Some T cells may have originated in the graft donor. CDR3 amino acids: CASSRDRVNEKLFF. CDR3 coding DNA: TGTGCCAGCAGTCGGGACAGGGTAAATGAAAAACTGTTTTTT.